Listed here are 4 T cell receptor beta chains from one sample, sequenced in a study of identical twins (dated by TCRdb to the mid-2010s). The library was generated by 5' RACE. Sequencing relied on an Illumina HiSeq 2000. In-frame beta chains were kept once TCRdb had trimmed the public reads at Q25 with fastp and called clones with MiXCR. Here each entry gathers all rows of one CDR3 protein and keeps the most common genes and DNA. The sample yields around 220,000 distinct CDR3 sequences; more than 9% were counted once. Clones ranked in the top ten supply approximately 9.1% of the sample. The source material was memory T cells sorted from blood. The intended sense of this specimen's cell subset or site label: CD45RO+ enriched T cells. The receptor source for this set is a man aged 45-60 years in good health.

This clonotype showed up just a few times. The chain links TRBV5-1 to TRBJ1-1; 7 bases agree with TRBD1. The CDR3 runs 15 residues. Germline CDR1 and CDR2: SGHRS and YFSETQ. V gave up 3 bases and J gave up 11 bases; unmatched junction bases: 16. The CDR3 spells CASSSNRGGSGEAFF. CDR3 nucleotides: TGCGCCAGCAGCTCCAACAGGGGAGGATCGGGGGAGGCTTTCTTT. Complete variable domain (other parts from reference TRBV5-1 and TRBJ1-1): KAGVTQTPRYLIKTRGQQVTLSCSPISGHRSVSWYQQTPGQGLQFLFEYFSETQRNKGNFPGRFSGRQFSNSRSEMNVSTLELGDSALYLCASSSNRGGSGEAFFGQGTRLTVV.

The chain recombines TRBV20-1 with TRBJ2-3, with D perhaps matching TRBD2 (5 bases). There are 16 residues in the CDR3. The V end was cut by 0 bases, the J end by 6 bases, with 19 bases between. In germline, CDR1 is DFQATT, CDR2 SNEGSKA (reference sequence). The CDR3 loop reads CSARDYGVPMGDTQYF. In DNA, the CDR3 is TGCAGTGCTAGAGATTACGGGGTACCTATGGGGGATACGCAGTATTTT.

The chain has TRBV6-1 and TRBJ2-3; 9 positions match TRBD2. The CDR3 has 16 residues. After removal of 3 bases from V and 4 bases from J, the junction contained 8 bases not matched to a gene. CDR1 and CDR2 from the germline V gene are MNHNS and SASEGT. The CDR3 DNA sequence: TGTGCCAGCAGTGATTGGGGGACTAGCATCTCAGATACGCAGTATTTT. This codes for CASSDWGTSISDTQYF.

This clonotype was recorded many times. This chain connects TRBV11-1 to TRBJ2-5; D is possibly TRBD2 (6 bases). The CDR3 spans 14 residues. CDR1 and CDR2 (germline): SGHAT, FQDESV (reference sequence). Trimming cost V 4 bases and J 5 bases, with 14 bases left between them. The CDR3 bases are TGTGCCAGCAGCTCCGTCGGGGACTCGGAGACCCAGTACTTC. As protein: CASSSVGDSETQYF.